Following are 28 T cell receptor beta chains from one sample sequenced in a study of OX40 agonist ivuxolimab in advanced cancers. Only in-frame clones appear in the TCRdb table, and some are missing; sequencing was by immunoSEQ multiplex PCR. The top ten clones hold about 1.1% of a sample with some 100,000 clones, approximately 80% of them seen once. Sequencing was performed on CD4+ or CD8+ T cells sorted from blood, taken in a trial of the OX40 agonist ivuxolimab. Receptors originate from an adult with an advanced solid tumor such as melanoma, head and neck, liver or kidney cancer.

The gene calls are TRBV5-4 and TRBJ1-1; no reliable D call. Germline CDR1 SGHNT, CDR2 YYREEE (reference sequence). The length of the CDR3 is 12 residues. Trimming cost V 1 base and J 3 bases, with 4 bases left between them. DNA for the CDR3: TGTGCCAGCAGCTTGTTTGACACTGAAGCTTTCTTT. Translation gives CASSLFDTEAFF.

The genes are TRBV4-2 and TRBJ1-1; D is perhaps TRBD1 (5 bases). CDR3 length: 14 amino acids. CDR1 LGHNA and CDR2 YNFKEQ come from the germline V gene. Trimming removed 7 bases at V and 1 base at J, with 13 bases between. The CDR3: CASTPSQGNTEAFF. As DNA, the CDR3 is TGTGCCAGCACCCCGTCGCAGGGGAACACTGAAGCTTTCTTT.

The chain has TRBV7-9 and TRBJ1-3, with unresolved D. The V end was cut by 5 bases, the J end by 2 bases, with 10 bases between. Germline assignment: CDR1 SEHNR and CDR2 FQNEAQ (reference sequence). This CDR3 is built from 14 residues. This CDR3 is CASSPRGAGNTIYF. The CDR3 nucleotides read TGTGCCAGCAGCCCCCGCGGGGCTGGAAACACCATATATTTT.

The CDR3 sequence is CASSQGAINTGELFF. The CDR3 DNA reads as TGCGCCAGCAGCCAAGGGGCCATCAACACCGGGGAGCTGTTTTTT. V usage is TRBV4-3 and J usage is TRBJ2-2; D gene ambiguous. The CDR3 contains 15 residues. Germline CDR1 and CDR2: LGHNA and YSLEER. The ends were cut back, 1 base at V and 2 bases at J, with 8 bases in the middle.

The genes are TRBV7-3 and TRBJ1-1; tentatively, D is TRBD1 (5 bases). The germline gives CDR1 SGHTA, CDR2 FQGTGA. This CDR3 is built from 14 residues. Trimming cost V 1 base and J 1 base, with 7 bases left between them. CDR3 DNA sequence: TGTGCCAGCAGCTTAAGGGGGGAGAACACTGAAGCTTTCTTT. It yields the protein CASSLRGENTEAFF.

The rearrangement links TRBV5-6 to TRBJ1-3; TRBD1 matches 7 bases. CDR1 is SGHDT, CDR2 YYEEEE, per germline. This CDR3 is built from 15 residues. The V and J ends lost 4 bases and 2 bases, in that order; junction bases with no gene match: 6. The DNA for the CDR3 is TGTGCCAGCAGCCTCCACGACAGGGCTGGAAACACCATATATTTT. Protein: CASSLHDRAGNTIYF.

This clone was found once. The gene calls are TRBV18 and TRBJ1-3; D is possibly TRBD1 (6 bases). This CDR3 has 16 residues. Germline lookup yields CDR1 KGHSH and CDR2 LQKENI. V gave up 4 bases and J gave up 4 bases, with 17 bases separating them. The CDR3 protein is CASSRPGGPSGNTIYF. In DNA, the CDR3 is TGTGCCAGCTCACGTCCCGGGGGGCCATCCGGAAACACCATATATTTT.

The chain combines TRBV2 with TRBJ2-3; 11 bases line up with TRBD2. V dropped 6 bases and J dropped 5; count of bases not matched to a gene: 1. This CDR3 contains 13 residues. The germline gives CDR1 SNHLY, CDR2 FYNNEI. Written as DNA, the CDR3 is TGTGCCAGCAGGCTAGCGGGGGGAGATACGCAGTATTTT. This gives the protein CASRLAGGDTQYF.

V usage is TRBV5-6 and J usage is TRBJ1-2; the D is unclear. This CDR3 is built from 14 residues. The ends were cut back, 0 bases at V and 4 bases at J, with 10 bases in the middle. Germline loops: CDR1 SGHDT, CDR2 YYEEEE. The CDR3 here is CASSLVSGFYGYTF. The CDR3 region has the DNA TGTGCCAGCAGCTTGGTGTCCGGATTCTATGGCTACACCTTC.

J is TRBJ1-4 and V is TRBV27; D is ambiguous. Per germline, CDR1 MNHEY and CDR2 SMNVEV (reference sequence). Deletions cut 1 base from V and 5 bases from J, with 14 bases between. The CDR3 sequence is 16 residues long. CDR3 in DNA: TGTGCCAGCAGTTTATTCCCCGGGTACGCCAATGAAAAACTGTTTTTT. Amino acid sequence: CASSLFPGYANEKLFF.

J is TRBJ2-2 and V is TRBV4-3, with 8 bases matching TRBD2. CDR3 length equals 17 residues. CDR1 is LGHNA and CDR2 is YSLEER in the germline V gene. Germline trimming cut 0 bases from V and 6 bases from J; bases unmatched to any gene: 9. The CDR3 bases are TGCGCCAGCAGCCAAGATCTTAGCGGGGCCGGGGCCGGGGAGCTGTTTTTT. Translating it yields CASSQDLSGAGAGELFF.

This clone occurred a few times. V usage is TRBV7-2 and J usage is TRBJ1-2; D remains unclear. The V gene's germline CDR1 is SGHTA and CDR2 FQGNSA. Trimming took 6 bases from V and 1 from J, leaving 12 bases between them. CDR3 length: 14 amino acids. The CDR3 spells CASRLTGVNYGYTF. CDR3 DNA sequence: TGTGCCAGCAGGTTGACCGGGGTTAACTATGGCTACACCTTC.

The chain links TRBV9 to TRBJ1-1; a weak D match, TRBD1 (6 bases). Germline assignment: CDR1 SGDLS and CDR2 YYNGEE. The length of the CDR3 is 18 residues. Between the trimmed V and J ends, which lost 0 bases and 2 bases, there was a span of 20 bases. The CDR3 bases are TGTGCCAGCAGCGTAGCTACAGAGACAGGCCCTTTTAACACTGAAGCTTTCTTT. This translates into CASSVATETGPFNTEAFF.

The genes are TRBV7-3 and TRBJ2-3, with 12 bases that match TRBD2. Germline V gene sequence: CDR1 SGHTA, CDR2 FQGTGA. The CDR3 totals 16 residues. Trimming cost V 5 bases and J 2 bases; bases outside gene matches: 5. The CDR3 nucleotides are TGTGCCAGCAGCCTAGGGACTAGCGGGCTCACAGATACGCAGTATTTT. It translates to CASSLGTSGLTDTQYF.

This chain joins TRBV7-2 and TRBJ1-1; 8 bases match TRBD1. Germline V gives CDR1 SGHTA, CDR2 FQGNSA. The CDR3 spans 15 residues. With V trimmed by 5 bases and J by 2 bases, 7 bases remained unmatched. CDR3 sequence reads: CASSIDRGINTEAFF. In DNA form, the CDR3 reads TGTGCCAGCAGCATAGACAGGGGAATAAACACTGAAGCTTTCTTT.

The V and J genes are TRBV25-1 and TRBJ2-5; D is uncertain. V was clipped by 8 bases and J by 2 bases, with 12 bases between them. The CDR3 covers 13 residues. In germline, CDR1 is MGHDK, CDR2 SYGVNS. The CDR3 DNA reads as TGTGCCAGCGGATCCGAGAGACAAGAGACCCAGTACTTC. As protein: CASGSERQETQYF.

The J gene is TRBJ1-3, the V gene TRBV5-4; D is unresolved. This CDR3 is built from 14 residues. Germline values: CDR1 SGHNT, CDR2 YYREEE (reference sequence). V lost 0 bases and J 4 bases, leaving 8 bases between the germline ends. The CDR3 loop reads CASSLASQGNTIYF. The CDR3 nucleotides read TGTGCCAGCAGCTTGGCCTCGCAGGGAAACACCATATATTTT.

This clone was seen a handful of times. This chain links TRBV7-7 with TRBJ2-2; D is undetermined. This CDR3 is 15 amino acids long. With 1 base removed from V and 1 base from J, the gap between germline ends came to 7 bases. Germline CDR1 is SSHAT and CDR2 is FNYEAQ (reference sequence). This CDR3 reads CASSLVVGNTGELFF. The CDR3 DNA is TGTGCCAGCAGCTTAGTTGTAGGGAACACCGGGGAGCTGTTTTTT.

The V call is TRBV7-6, the J call TRBJ2-7; TRBD1 agrees at 8 bases. Trimming removed 6 bases from V and 13 bases from J; junction bases left unmatched: 17. The CDR3 has 14 residues. Germline V lookup: CDR1 SGHVS, CDR2 FNYEAQ. The CDR3 DNA reads TGTGCCAGCAGTCGGACAGGGCATGTCGAAACAACTTACGTC. Encoded protein: CASSRTGHVETTYV.

V and J are TRBV7-3 and TRBJ1-1; a weak D match, TRBD1 (5 bases). Germline V lookup: CDR1 SGHTA, CDR2 FQGTGA. The V gene lost 5 bases and the J gene lost 2 bases, with 12 bases spanning the gap. The CDR3 runs 14 residues. The CDR3 here is CASSPIGGNTEAFF. The CDR3 nucleotides are TGTGCCAGCAGCCCAATTGGGGGAAACACTGAAGCTTTCTTT.

This chain's CDR3 is CASSVTDGAYEQYV. As DNA, the CDR3 is TGTGCCAGCAGCGTAACGGACGGAGCCTACGAGCAGTACGTC. The chain links TRBV7-8 to TRBJ2-7; D ambiguous. The CDR3 length is 14 residues. Per the germline V gene, CDR1 is SGHVS and CDR2 is FQNEAQ. V dropped 5 bases and J dropped 2 bases, with 13 bases sitting between them.

The chain joins TRBV4-3 to TRBJ2-2, with TRBD2 matching 7 bases. V lost 8 bases and J lost 5; bases outside the gene matches: 11. The germline V gene has CDR1 LGHNA and CDR2 YSLEER. There are 15 residues in the CDR3. The DNA for the CDR3 is TGCGCCAGCGGGAAAAGGGAGGGTTTGACCGGGGAGCTGTTTTTT. It specifies CASGKREGLTGELFF.

The chain joins TRBV6-1 to TRBJ2-5, with 8 bases that match TRBD2. CDR1 and CDR2 (germline): MNHNS, SASEGT. Unmatched junction bases numbered 9, after V lost 6 bases and J lost 6 bases. The CDR3 runs to 14 residues. CDR3 amino acids: CASSGAGGRQTQYF. CDR3 in DNA: TGTGCCAGCAGCGGTGCGGGGGGTAGGCAGACCCAGTACTTC.

This chain joins TRBV5-4 and TRBJ1-6; perhaps TRBD1 as D (6 bases). The CDR3 contains 14 residues. Deletions cut 3 bases from V and 9 bases from J, with 13 bases between. Germline assignment: CDR1 SGHNT and CDR2 YYREEE (reference sequence). The DNA of the CDR3 is TGTGCCAGCAGCTCCATGGGGGCGGGTTCACCCCTCCACTTT. The encoded protein is CASSSMGAGSPLHF.

This chain links TRBV4-1 with TRBJ2-7; a possible D gene is TRBD1 (6 bases). This CDR3 has 14 amino acids. Per germline, CDR1 MGHRA and CDR2 YSYEKL. Trimming cost V 4 bases and J 5 bases, with 15 bases left between them. CDR3 in DNA: TGCGCCAGCAGCCGGGTACAGGGTTCAAACGAGCAGTACTTC. This encodes CASSRVQGSNEQYF.

The V and J genes are TRBV5-5 and TRBJ1-6; D is possibly TRBD1 (5 bases). Germline CDR1 and CDR2: SGHKS and YYEKEE (reference sequence). The CDR3 totals 15 residues. The germline V and J ends were trimmed by 4 bases and 1 base, with 9 bases remaining between them. CDR3 DNA sequence: TGTGCCAGCAGCCTAACAGGTTCCTATAATTCACCCCTCCACTTT. Amino acid sequence: CASSLTGSYNSPLHF.

This clone was counted a few times. The chain couples TRBV27 to TRBJ2-5, with a tentative D call TRBD1 (5 bases). The length of the CDR3 is 14 residues. Between the trimmed V and J ends, which lost 5 bases and 5 bases, there was a span of 15 bases. Per the germline V gene, CDR1 is MNHEY and CDR2 is SMNVEV (reference sequence). The CDR3 reads CASSRTRDLETQYF. For the CDR3, the DNA is TGTGCCAGCAGTCGGACCAGGGATTTGGAGACCCAGTACTTC.

The rearrangement uses TRBV7-9 and TRBJ2-3; maybe TRBD2 (5 bases). Germline V gene sequence: CDR1 SEHNR, CDR2 FQNEAQ (reference sequence). V lost 5 bases and J lost 2, with 14 bases in between. The length of the CDR3 is 15 residues. The CDR3 DNA reads TGTGCCAGCAGCCAATATGGACTTTCCACAGATACGCAGTATTTT. This codes for CASSQYGLSTDTQYF. The entire variable domain, with the rest obtained from reference TRBV7-9 and TRBJ2-3, is as follows: DTGVSQNPRHKITKRGQNVTFRCDPISEHNRLYWYRQTLGQGPEFLTYFQNEAQLEKSRLLSDRFSAERPKGSFSTLEIQRTEQGDSAMYLCASSQYGLSTDTQYFGPGTRLTVL.